This TCR beta chain was recorded in a study of blood T cell repertoires in COVID-19. The J segment lost 2 bases and the V segment lost 4 bases, leaving 9 bases of the junction unmatched. CDR1 and CDR2 from the germline V gene are MNHNS and SASEGT. This CDR3 comprises 18 residues. As processed by the authors: Amplification from reference gene primers served as the basis for estimated nucleated cell counts. Data came from immunoSEQ multiplex PCR; TCRdb stores just in-frame clones and leaves some out. V and J calls and clone size are those listed in that table; D and trimming were worked out from the DNA. The sample records some 65,000 clones, less than 90% being singletons.

The receptor's source is a man at least 80 years old with acute or convalescent COVID-19. This chain joins TRBV6-1 and TRBJ2-7, with TRBD2 matching over 15 bases. The sample was peripheral blood. CDR3 region: CASSGGLAGGRAPYEQYF. CDR3 DNA: TGTGCCAGCAGTGGGGGACTAGCGGGAGGCCGAGCTCCCTACGAGCAGTACTTC.